A selection of T cell receptor beta chains follows, all from one sample in a study of identical twins. TCRdb redid the calling of the 5' RACE reads with MiXCR, one entry per CDR3 protein. The profile shows about 1.7 million distinct CDR3 sequences, around 29% of them singletons. Source material: cord blood. These receptor sequences come from a newborn girl in good health. Each CDR3 is given with its conserved first and last residue. D genes are given only for firm matches. Clone size is not always given. Where it is, it says once, few, many or a class for expanded clones.

v_gene: TRBV13; abundance: .; d_gene: TRBD2; j_gene: TRBJ2-7; CDR3nt: TGTGCCAGCAGCTCCCCACTAGCGCCATACGAGCAGTACTTC; CDR3aa: CASSSPLAPYEQYF
v_gene: TRBV6-5; abundance: few; d_gene: .; j_gene: TRBJ2-5; CDR3nt: TGTGCCAGCAGTTACCTGGGACACCTTCTTCAAGAGACCCAGTACTTC; CDR3aa: CASSYLGHLLQETQYF
v_gene: TRBV27; abundance: .; d_gene: .; j_gene: TRBJ2-1; CDR3nt: TGTGCCAGCAGAACTCGGACCGGGACCTACAATGAGCAGTTCTTC; CDR3aa: CASRTRTGTYNEQFF
v_gene: TRBV11-2; abundance: .; d_gene: TRBD2; j_gene: TRBJ2-2; CDR3nt: TGTACCAGCAGCTTAGTTTTGGTAGCGGGAAGCACCGGGGAGCTGTTTTTT; CDR3aa: CTSSLVLVAGSTGELFF
v_gene: TRBV12-3/TRBV12-4; abundance: many; d_gene: .; j_gene: TRBJ1-2; CDR3nt: TGTGCCAGCAGTTTTAGACACTATGGCTACACCTTC; CDR3aa: CASSFRHYGYTF
v_gene: TRBV7-9; abundance: few; d_gene: .; j_gene: TRBJ2-5; CDR3nt: TGTGCCAGCAGCTTTCAAGGGGGCCAAGAGACCCAGTACTTC; CDR3aa: CASSFQGGQETQYF
v_gene: TRBV5-1; abundance: few; d_gene: TRBD2; j_gene: TRBJ2-7; CDR3nt: TGCGCCAGCACCCTAGCGGGGGTCACCTACGAGCAGTACTTC; CDR3aa: CASTLAGVTYEQYF
v_gene: TRBV12-3/TRBV12-4; abundance: .; d_gene: .; j_gene: TRBJ2-3; CDR3nt: TGTGCCGGCAGTTCAAGGGCCCGATATAGCACAGATACGCAATATTTT; CDR3aa: CAGSSRARYSTDTQYF
v_gene: TRBV5-1; abundance: few; d_gene: .; j_gene: TRBJ2-2; CDR3nt: TGCGCCAGCAGCTCCTTACGGGACCGCGGTATGTGGGAGCTGTTTTTT; CDR3aa: CASSSLRDRGMWELFF
v_gene: TRBV12-3/TRBV12-4; abundance: .; d_gene: .; j_gene: TRBJ2-1; CDR3nt: TGTGCCACCAAAGGGAGCTCCTACAATGAGCAGTTCTTC; CDR3aa: CATKGSSYNEQFF
v_gene: TRBV2; abundance: .; d_gene: .; j_gene: TRBJ2-3; CDR3nt: TGTGCCAGCAGTGGAGACATAGATACGCAGTATTTT; CDR3aa: CASSGDIDTQYF
v_gene: TRBV15; abundance: .; d_gene: TRBD2; j_gene: TRBJ2-7; CDR3nt: TGTGCCACGGGGACTAGGGCCTACAATGAGCAGTACTTC; CDR3aa: CATGTRAYNEQYF
v_gene: TRBV12-3/TRBV12-4; abundance: .; d_gene: .; j_gene: TRBJ2-2; CDR3nt: TGTGCCAGCAGTTTAGGGCAGGGAGGCGGGGAGCTGTTTTTT; CDR3aa: CASSLGQGGGELFF
v_gene: TRBV11-2; abundance: .; d_gene: TRBD2; j_gene: TRBJ2-1; CDR3nt: TGTGCCAGCGGCGCCCCCTCTAGCGGGACTCAACCCAATGAGCAGTTCTTC; CDR3aa: CASGAPSSGTQPNEQFF
v_gene: TRBV7-9; abundance: many; d_gene: TRBD1; j_gene: TRBJ1-2; CDR3nt: TGTGCCAGCAGTCCAGGGGGCTATGGCTACACCTTC; CDR3aa: CASSPGGYGYTF
v_gene: TRBV20-1; abundance: .; d_gene: .; j_gene: TRBJ1-2; CDR3nt: TGCAGTGCTAGAGATGAAAGGGGCAACTATGGCTACACCTTC; CDR3aa: CSARDERGNYGYTF
v_gene: TRBV6-5; abundance: .; d_gene: TRBD2; j_gene: TRBJ2-1; CDR3nt: TGTGCCAGCAGAACCGGTGGTAGCGGGAGAGATGAGCAGTTCTTC; CDR3aa: CASRTGGSGRDEQFF
v_gene: TRBV29-1; abundance: .; d_gene: .; j_gene: TRBJ2-7; CDR3nt: TGCAGCGTGCCTTGGGGCAGAAGTAGCGAGCAGTACTTC; CDR3aa: CSVPWGRSSEQYF
v_gene: TRBV6-1; abundance: .; d_gene: TRBD2; j_gene: TRBJ2-7; CDR3nt: TGTGCCAGCAGGAGCGGGAGCAGTCTGTGCGAGCAGTACTTC; CDR3aa: CASRSGSSLCEQYF
v_gene: TRBV29-1; abundance: .; d_gene: .; j_gene: TRBJ2-5; CDR3nt: TGCAGCGTTGGGTCTTTGGAGGGAAGAGAGACCCAGTACTTC; CDR3aa: CSVGSLEGRETQYF
v_gene: TRBV29-1; abundance: .; d_gene: .; j_gene: TRBJ1-4; CDR3nt: TGCAGCGTTTACCCTATCGGGTCTAATGAAAAACTGTTTTTT; CDR3aa: CSVYPIGSNEKLFF
v_gene: TRBV20-1; abundance: .; d_gene: .; j_gene: TRBJ1-4; CDR3nt: TGCAGTGCTAGAGATCTCAGCGTTAATGAAAAACTGTTTTTT; CDR3aa: CSARDLSVNEKLFF
v_gene: TRBV7-2; abundance: few; d_gene: TRBD1; j_gene: TRBJ2-7; CDR3nt: TGTGCCAGCAGCTCGTTTCGGACAGGGACTTACGAGCAGTACTTC; CDR3aa: CASSSFRTGTYEQYF
v_gene: TRBV10-3; abundance: .; d_gene: .; j_gene: TRBJ2-5; CDR3nt: TGTGCCATCAGTGTACAAAACGGGGAGACCCAGTACTTC; CDR3aa: CAISVQNGETQYF
v_gene: TRBV27; abundance: .; d_gene: .; j_gene: TRBJ1-6; CDR3nt: TGTGCCAGCAGTTTATCTAGTTTGGGCCACAATAATTCACCCCTCCACTTT; CDR3aa: CASSLSSLGHNNSPLHF
v_gene: TRBV15; abundance: .; d_gene: .; j_gene: TRBJ2-2; CDR3nt: TGTGCCACCAGCCCACGGGTCACCGGGGAGCTGTTTTTT; CDR3aa: CATSPRVTGELFF
v_gene: TRBV5-6; abundance: .; d_gene: .; j_gene: TRBJ1-4; CDR3nt: TGTGCCAGCAGCCCCCATCCCGGGTCCCCCTTTGAAAAACTGTTTTTT; CDR3aa: CASSPHPGSPFEKLFF
v_gene: TRBV5-1; abundance: .; d_gene: TRBD2; j_gene: TRBJ2-7; CDR3nt: TGCGCCAGCAGCTTGTTCCCACTAGCGGGGGCAAGCTCCTACGAGCAGTACTTC; CDR3aa: CASSLFPLAGASSYEQYF
v_gene: TRBV20-1; abundance: .; d_gene: .; j_gene: TRBJ2-7; CDR3nt: TGCAGTGCTAGGGCCTCTTCCTACGAGCAGGACTTC; CDR3aa: CSARASSYEQDF